This T cell receptor (beta chain) came from a study of blood T cell repertoires in COVID-19 (dated by TCRdb to the early 2020s). Context from the whole study: Samples from collaborators originated in the United States, Italy and Spain and spanned both the acute and convalescent phases of COVID-19. The material from the prospective study consisted of cDNA or gDNA derived from T cells, B-cell-depleted T cells, or PBMCs. Subjects who had been exposed to COVID-19, were actively infected with it, or had recovered from it provided the deeply sampled blood TCRbeta repertoires that made up the dataset. A freely available public database, intended as a resource for researchers studying the immune response to SARS-CoV-2, is where the repertoires were released. Samples were obtained from the ongoing ImmuneRACE study (first 160 participants) and from 1,254 subjects provided by 6 global collaborators. The sample metadata nearly always contained a de-identified subject ID, COVID-19 status, age in years and sex. Where available, HLA class I and class II types were taken from metadata supplied by the sample provider and were not determined by assay-based typing.

Results and caveats for the whole study, not just this receptor: How much clinical and demographic metadata was included differed by source and by participant, and the metadata was provided uncurated.

Participants in the prospective study were aged 18 to 89 years, lived in 20 to 25 United States geographic areas, and enrolled through a virtual design. To assign participants to cohorts, the prospective study relied on clinical history that participants themselves reported in a screening survey and a study questionnaire. Exposed participants were defined as having been in contact with someone with a PCR-confirmed or clinician-diagnosed COVID-19 case within 2 weeks of study entry. Mobile phlebotomists in the prospective study collected whole blood, serum and a nasopharyngeal or oropharyngeal swab from every participant. Additional blood draws and questionnaires over an approximately two-month period could optionally be provided by prospective study participants. Before DNA extraction, blood samples from the prospective study were shipped at room temperature or frozen. Concerning this clone itself: Its specific antigen is unknown. No base quality information exists; no much larger clone differs at one position.

TCRbeta CDR3 regions were amplified from genomic DNA using the immunoSEQ Assay, a bias-controlled multiplex PCR. The published analysis was carried out like this. The number of nucleated cells in each sample was estimated by amplification of reference gene primers within the assay. To quantify the absolute abundance of each unique TCRbeta CDR3 rearrangement, sequence reads were collapsed and filtered. Productive Simpson clonality was computed per sample as the square root of Simpson's diversity index over productive rearrangements. TCRdb retrieved this table from immuneACCESS and kept in-frame rearrangements only. Not all clones are present; in checked studies, unresolved V genes account for under half, and no reason is known for the remainder. For V, J and clone size, that table is used; D and trimming come from the DNA. In all, the sample holds about 280,000 clones, and around 90% of those were seen once. The ten largest clones capture 2.5% to 3% of the sample.

The germline V gene supplies CDR1 MDHEN and CDR2 SYDVKM. Inclusive of the bounding cysteine and phenylalanine, the CDR3 is 16 residues long. Here the CDR3 DNA is all that survives: 48 bases in frame from base 1. Trimming takes 5 bases from V and 4 bases from J, and the germline ends sit 15 bases apart. This TCR derives from a man aged 35-49 years who had been exposed to COVID-19. Recombination linked TRBV28 to TRBJ2-6; the D segment could be TRBD1, given 5 matching bases. Sequencing used PBMCs or T cells enriched from blood (not recorded which). The CDR3 protein is CASSLGRGSGANVLTF. The nucleotide sequence reads as follows: TGTGCCAGCAGTCTGGGAAGGGGTTCCGGGGCCAACGTCCTGACTTTC.